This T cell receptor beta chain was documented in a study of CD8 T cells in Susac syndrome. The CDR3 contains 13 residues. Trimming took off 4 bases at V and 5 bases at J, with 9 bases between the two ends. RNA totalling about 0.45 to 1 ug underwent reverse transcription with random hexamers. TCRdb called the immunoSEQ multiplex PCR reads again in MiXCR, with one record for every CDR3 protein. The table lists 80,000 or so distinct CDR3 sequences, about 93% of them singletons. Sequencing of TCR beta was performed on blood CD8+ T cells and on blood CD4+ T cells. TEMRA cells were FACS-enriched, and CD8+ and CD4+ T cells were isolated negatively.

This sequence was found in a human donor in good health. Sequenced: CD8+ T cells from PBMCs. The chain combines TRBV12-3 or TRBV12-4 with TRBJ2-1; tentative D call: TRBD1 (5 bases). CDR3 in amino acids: CASSSDNDNEQFF. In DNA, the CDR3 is TGTGCCAGCAGTTCGGACAACGACAATGAGCAGTTCTTC.